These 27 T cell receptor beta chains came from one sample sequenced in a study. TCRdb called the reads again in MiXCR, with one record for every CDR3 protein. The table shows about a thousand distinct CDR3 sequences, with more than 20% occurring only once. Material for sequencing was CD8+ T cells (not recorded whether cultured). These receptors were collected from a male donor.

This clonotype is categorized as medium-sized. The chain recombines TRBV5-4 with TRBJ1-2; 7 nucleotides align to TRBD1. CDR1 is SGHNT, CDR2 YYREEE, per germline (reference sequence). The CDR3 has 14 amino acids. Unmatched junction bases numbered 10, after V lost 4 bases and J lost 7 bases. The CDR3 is CASSVEGARFGYTF. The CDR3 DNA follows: TGTGCCAGCAGCGTGGAGGGGGCCAGGTTTGGCTACACCTTC.

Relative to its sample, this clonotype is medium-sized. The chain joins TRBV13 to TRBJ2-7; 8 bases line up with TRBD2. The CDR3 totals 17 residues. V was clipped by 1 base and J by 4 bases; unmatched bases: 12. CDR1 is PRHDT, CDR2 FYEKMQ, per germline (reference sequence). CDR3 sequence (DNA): TGTGCCAGCAGCTTAGCCGGCCTAGCGGGCCGGACTTACGAGCAGTACTTC. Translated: CASSLAGLAGRTYEQYF.

The CDR3 sequence: CSARDVAGGSLKQYF. CDR3 nucleotides: TGCAGTGCTAGAGATGTGGCAGGGGGCTCTTTAAAGCAGTACTTC. The chain joins TRBV20-1 to TRBJ2-7; TRBD1 matches 8 bases. V was clipped by 0 bases and J by 8 bases; unmatched bases: 12. There are 15 residues in the CDR3. Looked up from germline, CDR1 is DFQATT and CDR2 is SNEGSKA (reference sequence).

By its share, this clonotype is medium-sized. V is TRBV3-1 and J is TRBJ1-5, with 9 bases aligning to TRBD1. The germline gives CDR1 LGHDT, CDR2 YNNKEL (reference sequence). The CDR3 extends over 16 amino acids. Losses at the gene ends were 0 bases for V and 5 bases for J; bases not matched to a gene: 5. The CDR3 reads CASSQDLRQGDQPQHF. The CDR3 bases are TGTGCCAGCAGCCAAGATCTAAGACAGGGGGATCAGCCCCAGCATTTT.

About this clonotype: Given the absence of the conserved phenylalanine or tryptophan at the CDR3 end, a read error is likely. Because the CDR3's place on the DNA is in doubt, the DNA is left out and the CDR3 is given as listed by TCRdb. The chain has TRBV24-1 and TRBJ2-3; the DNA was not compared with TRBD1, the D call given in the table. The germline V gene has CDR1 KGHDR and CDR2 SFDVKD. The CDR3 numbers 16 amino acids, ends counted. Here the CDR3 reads CATSEQGQGPSDTQCL.

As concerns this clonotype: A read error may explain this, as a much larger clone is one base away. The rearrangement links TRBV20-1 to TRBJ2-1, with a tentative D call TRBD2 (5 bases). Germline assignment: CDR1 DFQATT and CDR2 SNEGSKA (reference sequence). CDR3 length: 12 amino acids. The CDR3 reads CSARLADNEQSF. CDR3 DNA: TGCAGTGCTAGACTAGCCGACAATGAGCAGTCCTTC.

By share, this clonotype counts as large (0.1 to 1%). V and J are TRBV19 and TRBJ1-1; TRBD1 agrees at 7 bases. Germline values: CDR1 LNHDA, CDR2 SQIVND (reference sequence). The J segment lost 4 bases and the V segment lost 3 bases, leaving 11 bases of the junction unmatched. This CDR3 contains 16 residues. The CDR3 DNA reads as TGTGCCAGTAGTATGCTCGGGGAGGGGGCCGGCACTGAAGCTTTCTTT. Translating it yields CASSMLGEGAGTEAFF. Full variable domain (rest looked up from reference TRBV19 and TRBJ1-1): DGGITQSPKYLFRKEGQNVTLSCEQNLNHDAMYWYRQDPGQGLRLIYYSQIVNDFQKGDIAEGYSVSREKKESFPLTVTSAQKNPTAFYLCASSMLGEGAGTEAFFGQGTRLTVV.

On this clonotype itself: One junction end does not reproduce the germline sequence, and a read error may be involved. CDR3 sequence: CASGYWGALGDTQYF. As DNA, the CDR3 is TGTGCCAGCGGTTACTGGGGCGCGCTAGGTGATACGCAGTATTTT. The chain carries TRBV6-2 or TRBV6-3 and TRBJ2-3; tentative D call: TRBD1 (5 bases). Germline V CDR1 and CDR2: MNHEY, SVGEGT. The CDR3 has 15 amino acids.

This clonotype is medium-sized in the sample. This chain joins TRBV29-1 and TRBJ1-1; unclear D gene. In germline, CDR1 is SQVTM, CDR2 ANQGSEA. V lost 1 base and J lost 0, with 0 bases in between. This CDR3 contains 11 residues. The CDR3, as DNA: TGCAGCGTTGAAGTGAACACTGAAGCTTTCTTT. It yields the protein CSVEVNTEAFF.

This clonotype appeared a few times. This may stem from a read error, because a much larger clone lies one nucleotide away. The DNA for the CDR3 is TGTGCCAGCAGTTTAGCGGTGAACACCGGGGAGCTGTTTTTT. Protein: CASSLAVNTGELFF. This chain links TRBV12-3 or TRBV12-4 with TRBJ2-2; no firm D call. This CDR3 region has 14 residues. The ends were cut back, 0 bases at V and 1 base at J, with 3 bases in the middle.

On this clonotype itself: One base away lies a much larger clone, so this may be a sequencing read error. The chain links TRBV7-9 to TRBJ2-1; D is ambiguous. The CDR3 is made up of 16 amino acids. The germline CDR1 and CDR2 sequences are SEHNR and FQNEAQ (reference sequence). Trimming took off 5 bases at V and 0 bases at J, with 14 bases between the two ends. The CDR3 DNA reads TGTGCCAGCAGCCTAACTGGCGGCAGCTCCTACAATGAGCAGTTCTTC. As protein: CASSLTGGSSYNEQFF.

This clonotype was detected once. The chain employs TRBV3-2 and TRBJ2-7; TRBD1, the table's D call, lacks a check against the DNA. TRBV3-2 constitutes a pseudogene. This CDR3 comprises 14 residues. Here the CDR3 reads CASSQCPPSYEQYF. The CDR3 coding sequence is TGTGCCAGCAGCCAATGTCCTCCCTCCTATGAGCAGTACTTC.

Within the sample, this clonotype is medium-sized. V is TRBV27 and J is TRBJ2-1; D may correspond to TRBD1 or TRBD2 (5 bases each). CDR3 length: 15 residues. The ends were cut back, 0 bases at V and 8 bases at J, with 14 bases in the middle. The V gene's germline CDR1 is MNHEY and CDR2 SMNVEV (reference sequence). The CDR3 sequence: CASSLSEGWIYEQFF. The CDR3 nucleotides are TGTGCCAGCAGTTTATCAGAGGGGTGGATTTATGAGCAGTTCTTC.

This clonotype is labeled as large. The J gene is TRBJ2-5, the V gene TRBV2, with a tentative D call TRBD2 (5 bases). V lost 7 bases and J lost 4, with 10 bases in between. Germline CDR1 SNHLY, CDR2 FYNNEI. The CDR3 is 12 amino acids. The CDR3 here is CASIGERETQYF. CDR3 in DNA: TGTGCCAGCATCGGGGAGCGAGAGACCCAGTACTTC.

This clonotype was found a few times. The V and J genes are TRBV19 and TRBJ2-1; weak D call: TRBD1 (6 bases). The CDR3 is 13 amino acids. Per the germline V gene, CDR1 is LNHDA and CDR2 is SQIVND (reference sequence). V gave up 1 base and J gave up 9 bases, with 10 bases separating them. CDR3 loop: CASSIATGSEQFF. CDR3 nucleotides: TGTGCCAGTAGTATAGCCACAGGGTCTGAGCAGTTCTTC.

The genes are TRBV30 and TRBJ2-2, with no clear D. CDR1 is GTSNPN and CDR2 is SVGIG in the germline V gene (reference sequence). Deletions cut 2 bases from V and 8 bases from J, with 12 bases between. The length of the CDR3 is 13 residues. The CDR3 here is CAWSLMAGGELFF. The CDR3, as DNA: TGTGCCTGGAGTTTAATGGCCGGGGGGGAGCTGTTTTTT.

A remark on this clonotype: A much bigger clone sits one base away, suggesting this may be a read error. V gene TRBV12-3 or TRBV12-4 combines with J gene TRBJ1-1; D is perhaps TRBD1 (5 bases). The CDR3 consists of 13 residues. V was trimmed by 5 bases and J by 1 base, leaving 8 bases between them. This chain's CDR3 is CASSRRENTEAFF. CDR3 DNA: TGTGCCAGCAGTCGCAGGGAGAACACTGAAGCTTTCTTT.

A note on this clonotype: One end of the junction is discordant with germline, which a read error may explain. As DNA, the CDR3 is TGCTCCAGCAGCCCCAATCCTCAACAGCCCCAGCATTTT. It yields the protein CSSSPNPQQPQHF. The chain has TRBV4-3 and TRBJ1-5; D is ambiguous. Germline values: CDR1 LGHNA, CDR2 YSLEER. The CDR3 contains 13 residues.

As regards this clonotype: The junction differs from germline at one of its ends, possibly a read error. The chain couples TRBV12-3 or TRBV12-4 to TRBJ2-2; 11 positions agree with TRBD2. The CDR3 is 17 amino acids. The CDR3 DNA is TGTGCCGGCAGGGGGACTAGCGGTGGCCCGAACACCGGGGAGCTGTTTTTT. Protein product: CAGRGTSGGPNTGELFF.

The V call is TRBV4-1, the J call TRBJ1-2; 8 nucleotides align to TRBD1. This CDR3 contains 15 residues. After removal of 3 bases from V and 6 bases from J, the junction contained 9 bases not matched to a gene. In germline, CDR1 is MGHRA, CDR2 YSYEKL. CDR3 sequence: CASSHPTGVFHGYTF. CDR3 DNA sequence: TGCGCCAGCAGCCACCCGACAGGGGTGTTCCATGGCTACACCTTC.

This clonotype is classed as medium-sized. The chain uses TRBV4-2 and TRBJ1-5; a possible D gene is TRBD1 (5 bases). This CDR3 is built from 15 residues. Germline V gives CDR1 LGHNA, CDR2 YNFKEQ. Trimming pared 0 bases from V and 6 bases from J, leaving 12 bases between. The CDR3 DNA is TGTGCCAGCAGCCAAGATTTGGGGACCCTTCAGCCCCAGCATTTT. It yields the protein CASSQDLGTLQPQHF.

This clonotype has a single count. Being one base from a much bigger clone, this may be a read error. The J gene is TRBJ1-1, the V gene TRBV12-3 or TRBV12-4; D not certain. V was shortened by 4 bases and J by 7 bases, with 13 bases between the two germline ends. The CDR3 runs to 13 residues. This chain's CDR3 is CASSSGLAFEAFF. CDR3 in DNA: TGTGCCAGCAGTTCAGGACTGGCTTTTGAAGCTTTCTTT.

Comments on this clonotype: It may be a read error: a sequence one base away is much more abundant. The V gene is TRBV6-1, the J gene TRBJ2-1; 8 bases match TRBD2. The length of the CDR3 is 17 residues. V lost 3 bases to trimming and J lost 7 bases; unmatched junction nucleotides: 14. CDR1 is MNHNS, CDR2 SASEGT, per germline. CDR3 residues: CASSDHSLAVLENEQFF. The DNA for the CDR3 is TGTGCCAGCAGTGATCACTCACTAGCGGTACTTGAGAATGAGCAGTTCTTC.

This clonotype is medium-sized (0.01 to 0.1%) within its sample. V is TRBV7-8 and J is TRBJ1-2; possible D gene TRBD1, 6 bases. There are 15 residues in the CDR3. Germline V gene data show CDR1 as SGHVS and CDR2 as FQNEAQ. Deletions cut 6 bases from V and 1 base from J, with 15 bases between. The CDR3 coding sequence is TGTGCCAGCAGGCCCGAGGGGGGCAGTAACTATGGCTACACCTTC. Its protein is CASRPEGGSNYGYTF.

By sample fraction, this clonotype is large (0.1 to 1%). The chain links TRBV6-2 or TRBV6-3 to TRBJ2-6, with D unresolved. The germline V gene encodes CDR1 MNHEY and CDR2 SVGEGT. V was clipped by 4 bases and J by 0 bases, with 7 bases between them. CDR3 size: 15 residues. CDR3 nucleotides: TGTGCCAGCAGTTCTACAAGCTCTGGGGCCAACGTCCTGACTTTC. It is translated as CASSSTSSGANVLTF.

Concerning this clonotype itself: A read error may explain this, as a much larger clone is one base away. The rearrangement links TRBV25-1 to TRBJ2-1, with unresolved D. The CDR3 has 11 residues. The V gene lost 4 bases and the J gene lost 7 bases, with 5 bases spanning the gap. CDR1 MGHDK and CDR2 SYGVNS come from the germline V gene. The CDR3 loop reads CASSGVNEQFF. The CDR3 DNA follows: TGTGCCAGCAGTGGGGTTAATGAGCAGTTCTTC. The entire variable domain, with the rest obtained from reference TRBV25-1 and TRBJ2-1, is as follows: EADIYQTPRYLVIGTGKKITLECSQTMGHDKMYWYQQDPGMELHLIHYSYGVNSTEKGDLSSESTVSRIRTEHFPLTLESARPSHTSQYLCASSGVNEQFFGPGTRLTVL.

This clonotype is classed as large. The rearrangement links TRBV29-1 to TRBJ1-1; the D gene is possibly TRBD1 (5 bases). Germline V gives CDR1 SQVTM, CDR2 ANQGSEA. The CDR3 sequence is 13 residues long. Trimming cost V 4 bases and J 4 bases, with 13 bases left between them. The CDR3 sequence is CSVAGGSGTEAFF. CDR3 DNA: TGCAGCGTTGCGGGGGGGTCAGGCACTGAAGCTTTCTTT.